The 23 T cell receptor beta chains given below trace back to one sample, sequenced in a study of T cells in Graves' hyperthyroidism and ophthalmopathy. It was RNA transcripts that yielded the amplified TCR beta CDR3 regions. When the TCR CDR3 underwent first-round RT-PCR, the HTBI primer set was used. TCRdb itself ran the multiplex PCR reads through MiXCR, one entry per CDR3 protein. The table shows 500,000 to 800,000 distinct CDR3 sequences, with less than 45% occurring only once. Sequences were obtained from peripheral blood or thyroid tissue (not recorded which). Receptors were obtained from an adult man with Graves' disease, either hyperthyroidism or ophthalmopathy (not recorded which).

The V and J genes are TRBV24-1 and TRBJ2-6; a weak D match, TRBD2 (6 bases). The germline CDR1 and CDR2 sequences are KGHDR and SFDVKD. The CDR3 consists of 18 residues. V shed 7 bases and J shed 1 base, with 19 bases lying between them. CDR3 in amino acids: CATSVDGSRASGANVLTF. The CDR3 DNA reads TGTGCCACCAGCGTTGACGGGAGCCGGGCATCTGGGGCCAACGTCCTGACTTTC.

The J gene is TRBJ1-2, the V gene TRBV12-3 or TRBV12-4; D unresolved. This CDR3 has 13 residues. V was pared by 6 bases and J by 8 bases, with 16 bases between. CDR3 DNA sequence: TGTGCCAGCAGCTCGACAAGGCATCAGGGCTACACCTTC. As protein: CASSSTRHQGYTF.

The chain employs TRBV20-1 and TRBJ2-5; 7 nucleotides agree with TRBD1. The V segment lost 0 bases and the J segment 5 bases; nucleotides outside the gene matches: 9. Germline lookup yields CDR1 DFQATT and CDR2 SNEGSKA (reference sequence). This CDR3 is 15 amino acids long. The CDR3 sequence: CSARDLGTASETQYF. In DNA form, the CDR3 reads TGCAGTGCTAGAGATCTCGGGACAGCCTCGGAGACCCAGTACTTC.

This clonotype was seen ten or more times. This chain links TRBV12-3 or TRBV12-4 with TRBJ1-4; D perhaps matches TRBD1 (5 bases). The CDR3 loop spans 14 amino acids. Trimming took off 4 bases at V and 7 bases at J, with 13 bases between the two ends. The CDR3 reads CASSSGIDAEKLFF. The CDR3 nucleotides are TGTGCCAGCAGTTCAGGGATAGACGCTGAAAAACTGTTTTTT.

Turning to this clonotype: A read error may be the cause here, since a much bigger clone is one base away. This chain uses TRBV24-1 with TRBJ2-2; TRBD1 might be the D (6 bases). Germline V gives CDR1 KGHDR, CDR2 SFDVKD. The CDR3 extends over 15 amino acids. The CDR3 region is CATSDLQGNTGELLF. The CDR3 bases are TGTGCCACCAGTGATTTGCAGGGGAACACCGGGGAGCTGCTTTTT.

The CDR3 bases are TGTGCCAGCAGCTTAGCGCTAATGTGGGTCCGGGGGGGGGCCAACGTCCTGACTTTC. Amino acids: CASSLALMWVRGGANVLTF. The chain combines TRBV7-9 with TRBJ2-6, with D possibly matching TRBD2 (6 bases). CDR1 and CDR2 from the germline V gene are SEHNR and FQNEAQ (reference sequence). The V end lost 0 bases, the J end lost 4 bases, and 19 bases lay between the germline ends. The CDR3 has 19 amino acids.

This sequence joins TRBV7-2 and TRBJ2-2, with 7 bases aligning to TRBD2. The CDR3 contains 16 residues. Germline V CDR1 and CDR2: SGHTA, FQGNSA. With 5 bases clipped from V and 3 bases from J, the junction kept 9 bases outside the gene matches. DNA of the CDR3: TGTGCCAGCAGCGGGAATAGGGACTATGACACCGGGGAGCTGTTTTTT. It codes for CASSGNRDYDTGELFF. Filled out from reference TRBV7-2 and TRBJ2-2, the complete variable domain reads GAGVSQSPSNKVTEKGKDVELRCDPISGHTALYWYRQSLGQGLEFLIYFQGNSAPDKSGLPSDRFSAERTGGSVSTLTIQRTQQEDSAVYLCASSGNRDYDTGELFFGEGSRLTVL.

The rearrangement uses TRBV2 and TRBJ2-2, with 8 bases matching TRBD1. There are 15 residues in the CDR3. Germline V gene sequence: CDR1 SNHLY, CDR2 FYNNEI. V was pared by 4 bases and J by 4 bases, with 5 bases of the junction left unmatched. CDR3 sequence reads: CASSVRGTGTGELFF. The CDR3 DNA is TGTGCCAGCAGTGTAAGGGGGACAGGCACCGGGGAGCTGTTTTTT. Supplemented by reference TRBV2 and TRBJ2-2, the full variable domain reads EPEVTQTPSHQVTQMGQEVILRCVPISNHLYFYWYRQILGQKVEFLVSFYNNEISEKSEIFDDQFSVERPDGSNFTLKIRSTKLEDSAMYFCASSVRGTGTGELFFGEGSRLTVL.

This clonotype was detected ten times or more. The chain combines TRBV19 with TRBJ1-6, with D unresolved. The CDR3 contains 13 residues. V was clipped by 0 bases and J by 7 bases, with 4 bases between them. The germline gives CDR1 LNHDA, CDR2 SQIVND (reference sequence). CDR3 protein: CASSIDRNSPLHF. The CDR3 coding sequence is TGTGCCAGTAGTATAGACAGGAATTCACCCCTCCACTTT.

The chain joins TRBV5-1 to TRBJ1-4, with D perhaps matching TRBD1 (5 bases). The V gene lost 4 bases and the J gene lost 4 bases, with 14 bases spanning the gap. The CDR3 contains 15 residues. Germline CDR1 and CDR2: SGHRS and YFSETQ. The chain's CDR3 is CASSPWGDYNEKLFF. The DNA for the CDR3 is TGCGCCAGCAGCCCTTGGGGGGACTATAATGAAAAACTGTTTTTT.

This clonotype was observed a handful of times. The rearrangement joins TRBV7-2 to TRBJ2-7; 7 nucleotides align to TRBD2. CDR1 SGHTA and CDR2 FQGNSA come from the germline V gene. The V segment lost 5 bases and the J segment 3 bases; nucleotides outside the gene matches: 4. The CDR3 runs to 13 residues. The CDR3 DNA reads TGTGCCAGCAGCCTACAGCGGGACTACGAGCAGTACTTC. As protein: CASSLQRDYEQYF.

The table lists this clonotype with many counts. This chain connects TRBV20-1 to TRBJ2-5; 10 nucleotides line up with TRBD2. The CDR3 covers 13 residues. Germline CDR1 and CDR2: DFQATT and SNEGSKA (reference sequence). The V segment lost 5 bases and the J segment 5 bases; nucleotides outside the gene matches: 5. DNA of the CDR3: TGCAGTGCTCCCGGGACTAGCGATGAGACCCAGTACTTC. It codes for CSAPGTSDETQYF.

This clonotype was recorded once. Sequence at one end of the junction differs from germline and may be a read error. The rearrangement uses TRBV20-1 and TRBJ1-5; 7 bases agree with TRBD1. CDR1 DFQATT and CDR2 SNEGSKA come from the germline V gene (reference sequence). This CDR3 spans 13 amino acids. The CDR3 loop is CSTRQGGNQPQHF. Written as DNA, the CDR3 is TGCAGTACTAGACAGGGAGGCAATCAGCCCCAGCATTTT.

A note on this clonotype: This may come from a read error, since a much larger clone is one base off. The conserved phenylalanine or tryptophan is not found at the CDR3 terminus, so this likely reflects a read error. The V gene is TRBV10-2, the J gene TRBJ2-5, with D perhaps matching TRBD1 (5 bases). This CDR3 region has 14 residues. Trimming pared 0 bases from V and 0 bases from J, leaving 5 bases between. Germline loops: CDR1 WSHSY, CDR2 SAAADI. CDR3 bases: TGCGCCAGCAGTGAGTCGGGGCACCAAGAGACCCAGTACCTC. It specifies CASSESGHQETQYL.

This clonotype was counted a few times. The chain combines TRBV29-1 with TRBJ2-2; D possibly matches TRBD1 or TRBD2 (6 bases each). Germline assignment: CDR1 SQVTM and CDR2 ANQGSEA. Trimming stripped 7 bases from V and 4 bases from J, with 13 bases between. CDR3 length: 13 residues. In DNA, the CDR3 is TGCAGCGCATTTGGGGGGCTCACCGGGGAGCTGTTTTTT. Protein product: CSAFGGLTGELFF.

This clonotype was recorded once. The genes are TRBV25-1 and TRBJ1-6; D is undetermined. Germline assignment: CDR1 MGHDK and CDR2 SYGVNS. CDR3 length: 13 amino acids. Trimming pared 4 bases from V and 7 bases from J, leaving 8 bases between. The CDR3 is CASSGEANSPLHF. Written as DNA, the CDR3 is TGTGCCAGCAGTGGGGAAGCGAATTCACCCCTCCACTTT.

The CDR3 DNA reads as TGCAGTGCGTCGACTAGCGGGGACAGCCAAGAGACCCAGTACTTC. This codes for CSASTSGDSQETQYF. The rearrangement joins TRBV20-1 to TRBJ2-5, with TRBD2 matching over 11 bases. This CDR3 is 15 amino acids long. Germline loops: CDR1 DFQATT, CDR2 SNEGSKA (reference sequence). Germline trimming cut 6 bases from V and 1 base from J; bases unmatched to any gene: 7.

About this clonotype itself: Relative to the germline gene, one junction end is altered; a read error may explain this. The DNA for the CDR3 is TGTGCCAGCAGTGATATAGGCGGAGATGAAAAACTGTTTTTT. Translating it yields CASSDIGGDEKLFF. The rearrangement joins TRBV24-1 to TRBJ1-4, with unresolved D. This CDR3 spans 14 amino acids. Per the germline V gene, CDR1 is KGHDR and CDR2 is SFDVKD.

The rearrangement joins TRBV7-9 to TRBJ1-5; D might be TRBD1 (5 bases). CDR1 SEHNR and CDR2 FQNEAQ come from the germline V gene (reference sequence). This CDR3 has 13 amino acids. Trimming shortened V by 11 bases and J by 7 bases, and 18 bases separated the two germline ends. The CDR3 is CAWSGAAKQPQHF. The CDR3 nucleotides are TGTGCCTGGAGTGGGGCAGCGAAACAGCCCCAGCATTTT.

On this clonotype itself: This sequence may be a read error, since a much larger clone differs from it by one base. This chain links TRBV29-1 with TRBJ2-5; either TRBD1 or TRBD2 may supply D (5 bases each). Per germline, CDR1 SQVTM and CDR2 ANQGSEA. The V end was cut by 2 bases, the J end by 2 bases, with 15 bases between. The CDR3 has 15 residues. The CDR3 nucleotides read TGCAGCGTTGAACGGGGCGGAGGAACTCAAGAGACCCAGTACTTC. As protein: CSVERGGGTQETQYF.

This clonotype has a handful of counts. V gene TRBV6-5 combines with J gene TRBJ1-2; TRBD1 might be the D (6 bases). V lost 2 bases and J 4 bases, leaving 14 bases between the germline ends. The CDR3 is made up of 15 amino acids. In germline, CDR1 is MNHEY, CDR2 SVGAGI. The CDR3 protein is CASSYDRTASYGYTF. In nucleotides, the CDR3 is TGTGCCAGCAGTTACGACAGGACAGCCTCCTATGGCTACACCTTC.

The rearrangement joins TRBV7-9 to TRBJ1-1; D is possibly TRBD1 (6 bases). V was pared by 3 bases and J by 10 bases, with 21 bases between. Per germline, CDR1 SEHNR and CDR2 FQNEAQ (reference sequence). This CDR3 is built from 15 residues. CDR3 in amino acids: CASSLFFGAARGAFF. The CDR3 DNA reads TGTGCCAGCAGCTTGTTTTTCGGAGCGGCCAGGGGAGCTTTCTTT.

The CDR3 reads CSARGTTHAGNTIYF. CDR3 nucleotide sequence: TGCAGTGCTAGAGGCACGACGCACGCTGGAAACACCATATATTTT. The chain combines TRBV20-1 with TRBJ1-3; no reliable D call. V lost 1 base, J lost 2 bases, and 12 bases lay in between. There are 15 residues in the CDR3. From germline, CDR1 is DFQATT and CDR2 SNEGSKA (reference sequence).